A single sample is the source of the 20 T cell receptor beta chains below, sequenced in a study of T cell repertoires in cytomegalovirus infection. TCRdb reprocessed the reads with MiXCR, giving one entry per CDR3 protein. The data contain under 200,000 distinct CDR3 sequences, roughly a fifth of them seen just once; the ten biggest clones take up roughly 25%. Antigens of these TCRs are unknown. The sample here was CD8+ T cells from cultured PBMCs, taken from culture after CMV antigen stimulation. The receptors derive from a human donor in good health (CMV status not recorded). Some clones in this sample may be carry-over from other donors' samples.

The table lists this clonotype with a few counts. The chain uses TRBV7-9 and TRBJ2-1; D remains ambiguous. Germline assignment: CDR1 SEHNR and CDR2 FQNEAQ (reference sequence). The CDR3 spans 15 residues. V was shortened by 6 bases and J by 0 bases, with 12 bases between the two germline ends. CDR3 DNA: TGTGCCAGCAGTTACGGTATGAGCTCCTACAATGAGCAGTTCTTC. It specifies CASSYGMSSYNEQFF. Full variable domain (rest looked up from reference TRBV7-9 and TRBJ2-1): DTGVSQNPRHKITKRGQNVTFRCDPISEHNRLYWYRQTLGQGPEFLTYFQNEAQLEKSRLLSDRFSAERPKGSFSTLEIQRTEQGDSAMYLCASSYGMSSYNEQFFGPGTRLTVL.

CDR3 in amino acids: CASSEAYQSTGGSEQYF. The CDR3 DNA reads TGTGCCAGCAGTGAAGCGTATCAGTCGACAGGGGGCTCCGAGCAGTACTTC. The V gene is TRBV6-1, the J gene TRBJ2-7; the match to TRBD1 covers 10 bases. CDR1 is MNHNS and CDR2 is SASEGT in the germline V gene. The trim removed 0 bases at V and 6 bases at J, leaving 11 bases unmatched. The CDR3 consists of 17 residues.

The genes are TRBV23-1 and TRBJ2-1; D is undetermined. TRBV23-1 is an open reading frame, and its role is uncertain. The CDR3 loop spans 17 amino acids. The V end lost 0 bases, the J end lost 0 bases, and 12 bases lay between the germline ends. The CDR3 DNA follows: TGCGCCAGCAGTCAATCGTTCACCTATTCCTCCTACAATGAGCAGTTCTTC. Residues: CASSQSFTYSSYNEQFF.

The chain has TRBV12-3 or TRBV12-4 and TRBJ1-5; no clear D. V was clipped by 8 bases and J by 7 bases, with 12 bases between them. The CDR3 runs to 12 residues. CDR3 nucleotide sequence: TGTGCCAGCTACTCTATGGCCCAGCCCCAGCATTTT. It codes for CASYSMAQPQHF.

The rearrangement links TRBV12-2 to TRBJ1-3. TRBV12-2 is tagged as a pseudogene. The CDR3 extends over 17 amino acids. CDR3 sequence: CASRSTPWWVSGNTIYF. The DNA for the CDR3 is TGTGCAAGTCGCTCTACCCCGTGGTGGGTCTCTGGAAACACCATATATTTT.

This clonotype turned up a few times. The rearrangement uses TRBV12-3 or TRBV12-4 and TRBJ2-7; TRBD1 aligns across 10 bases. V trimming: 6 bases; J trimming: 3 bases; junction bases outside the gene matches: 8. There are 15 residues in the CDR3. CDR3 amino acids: CASSHGTGDSYEQYF. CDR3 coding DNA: TGTGCCAGCAGCCATGGGACAGGGGATAGCTACGAGCAGTACTTC.

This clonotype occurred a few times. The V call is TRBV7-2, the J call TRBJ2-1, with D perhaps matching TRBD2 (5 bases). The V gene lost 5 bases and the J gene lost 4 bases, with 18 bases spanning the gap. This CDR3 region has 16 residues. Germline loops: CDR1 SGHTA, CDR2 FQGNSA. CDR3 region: CASSPRTAWVYNEQFF. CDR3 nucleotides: TGTGCCAGCAGCCCCCGGACTGCGTGGGTGTACAATGAGCAGTTCTTC.

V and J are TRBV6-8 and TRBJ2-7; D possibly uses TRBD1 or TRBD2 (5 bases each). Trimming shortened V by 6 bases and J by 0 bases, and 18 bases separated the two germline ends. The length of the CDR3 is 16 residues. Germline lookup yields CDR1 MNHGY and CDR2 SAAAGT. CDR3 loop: CASRLPRDGGSYEQYF. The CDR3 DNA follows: TGTGCCAGCAGGTTACCCCGGGACGGAGGCTCCTACGAGCAGTACTTC.

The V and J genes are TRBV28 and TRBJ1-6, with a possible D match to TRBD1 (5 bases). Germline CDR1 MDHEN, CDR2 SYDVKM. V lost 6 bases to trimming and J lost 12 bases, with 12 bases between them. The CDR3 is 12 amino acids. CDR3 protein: CASSQTEIPLHF. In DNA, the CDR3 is TGTGCCAGCAGCCAGACAGAAATACCCCTCCACTTT.

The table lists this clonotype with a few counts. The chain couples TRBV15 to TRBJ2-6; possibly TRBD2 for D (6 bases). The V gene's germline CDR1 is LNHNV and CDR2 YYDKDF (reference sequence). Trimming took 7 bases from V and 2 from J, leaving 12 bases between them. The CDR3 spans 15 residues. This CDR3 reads CATIGREAGANVLTF. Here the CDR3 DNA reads TGTGCCACCATTGGCAGGGAGGCTGGGGCCAACGTCCTGACTTTC.

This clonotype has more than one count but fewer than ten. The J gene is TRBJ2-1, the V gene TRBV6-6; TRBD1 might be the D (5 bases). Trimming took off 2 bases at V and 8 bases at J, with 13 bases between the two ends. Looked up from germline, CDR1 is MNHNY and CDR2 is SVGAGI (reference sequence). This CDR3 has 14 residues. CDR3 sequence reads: CASSYAETEDEQFF. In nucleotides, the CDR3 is TGTGCCAGCAGTTACGCCGAGACAGAGGATGAGCAGTTCTTC.

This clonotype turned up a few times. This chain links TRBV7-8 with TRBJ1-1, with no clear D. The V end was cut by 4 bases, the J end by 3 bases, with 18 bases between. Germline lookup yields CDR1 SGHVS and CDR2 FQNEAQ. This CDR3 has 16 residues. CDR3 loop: CASSSGPGGEDTEAFF. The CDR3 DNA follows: TGTGCCAGCAGCTCCGGGCCCGGCGGGGAAGACACTGAAGCTTTCTTT.

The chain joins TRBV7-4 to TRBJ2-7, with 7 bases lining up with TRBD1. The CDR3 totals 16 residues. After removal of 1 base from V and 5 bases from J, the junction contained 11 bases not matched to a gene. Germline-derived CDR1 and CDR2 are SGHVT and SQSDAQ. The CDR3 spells CASSLEVAGGWHEQYF. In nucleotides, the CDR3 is TGTGCCAGCAGCTTAGAAGTTGCAGGGGGTTGGCACGAGCAGTACTTC.

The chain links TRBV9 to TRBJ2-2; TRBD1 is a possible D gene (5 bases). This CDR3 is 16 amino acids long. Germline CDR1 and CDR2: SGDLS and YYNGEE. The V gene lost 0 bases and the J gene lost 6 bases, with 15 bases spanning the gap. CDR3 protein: CASSVDPSRRAGELFF. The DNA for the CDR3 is TGTGCCAGCAGCGTAGATCCGTCCCGCAGGGCCGGGGAGCTGTTTTTT.

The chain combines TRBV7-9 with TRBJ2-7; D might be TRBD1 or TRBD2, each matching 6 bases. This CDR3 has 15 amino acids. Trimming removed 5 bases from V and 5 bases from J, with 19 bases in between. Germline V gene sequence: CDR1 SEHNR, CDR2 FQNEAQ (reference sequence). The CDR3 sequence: CASSPMEGGLNEQYF. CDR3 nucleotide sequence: TGTGCCAGCAGCCCTATGGAAGGGGGACTTAACGAGCAGTACTTC.

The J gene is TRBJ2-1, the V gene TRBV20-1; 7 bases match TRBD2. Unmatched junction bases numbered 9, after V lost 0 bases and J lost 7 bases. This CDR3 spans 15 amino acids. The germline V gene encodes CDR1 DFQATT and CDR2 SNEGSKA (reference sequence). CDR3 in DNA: TGCAGTGCTAGAGATAAAGGTCGCGGGGGAAATGAGCAGTTCTTC. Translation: CSARDKGRGGNEQFF.

This CDR3 is CASSEVQRYEQYF. Written as DNA, the CDR3 is TGTGCCAGCAGTGAAGTCCAGAGATACGAGCAGTACTTC. The chain is built from TRBV6-1 and TRBJ2-7; D unresolved. CDR3 length: 13 amino acids. V lost 1 base and J lost 4, with 8 bases in between. Germline loops: CDR1 MNHNS, CDR2 SASEGT.

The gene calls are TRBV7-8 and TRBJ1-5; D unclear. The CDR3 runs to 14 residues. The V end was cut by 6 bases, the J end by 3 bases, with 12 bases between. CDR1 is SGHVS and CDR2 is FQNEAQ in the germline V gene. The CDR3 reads CASSRRGDNQPQHF. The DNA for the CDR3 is TGTGCCAGCAGTCGCCGCGGGGACAATCAGCCCCAGCATTTT.

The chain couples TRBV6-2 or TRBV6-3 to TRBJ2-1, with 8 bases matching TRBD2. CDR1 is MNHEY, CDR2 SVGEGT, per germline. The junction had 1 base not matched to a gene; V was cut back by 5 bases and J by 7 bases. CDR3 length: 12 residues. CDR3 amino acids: CASSGTSNEQFF. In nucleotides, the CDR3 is TGTGCCAGCAGTGGGACTAGTAATGAGCAGTTCTTC.

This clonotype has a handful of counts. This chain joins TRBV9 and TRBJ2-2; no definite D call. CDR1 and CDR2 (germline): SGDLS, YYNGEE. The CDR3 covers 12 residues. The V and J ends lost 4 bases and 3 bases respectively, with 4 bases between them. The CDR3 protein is CASSFDTGELFF. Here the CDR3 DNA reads TGTGCCAGCAGCTTCGACACCGGGGAGCTGTTTTTT.